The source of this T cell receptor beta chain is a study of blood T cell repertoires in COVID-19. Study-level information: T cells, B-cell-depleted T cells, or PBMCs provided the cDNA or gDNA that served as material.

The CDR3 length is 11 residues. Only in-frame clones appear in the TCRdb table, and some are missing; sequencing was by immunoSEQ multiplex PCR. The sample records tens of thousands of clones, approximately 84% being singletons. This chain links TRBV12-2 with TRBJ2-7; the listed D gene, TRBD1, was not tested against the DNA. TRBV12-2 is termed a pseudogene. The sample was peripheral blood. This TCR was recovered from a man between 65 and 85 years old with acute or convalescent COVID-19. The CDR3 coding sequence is TGTGCAATACGACAGGGGGCACAGCAGTACTTC. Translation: CAIRQGAQQYF.